This passage covers 5 T cell receptor beta chains from one sample sequenced in a study of blood T cell repertoires in COVID-19. The assay was immunoSEQ multiplex PCR, and TCRdb's table has in-frame clones only and misses some. The repertoire includes 250,000 to 300,000 clones, approximately 85% of them detected once, and approximately 1% sits in the top ten. The specimen was PBMCs or T cells enriched from blood (not recorded which). Every receptor here comes from a woman younger than 45 who had recovered from COVID-19.

This chain connects TRBV27 to TRBJ1-1, with D maybe TRBD1 (5 bases). The CDR3 totals 15 residues. The germline CDR1 and CDR2 sequences are MNHEY and SMNVEV (reference sequence). With 7 bases removed from V and 0 bases from J, the gap between germline ends came to 15 bases. In DNA form, the CDR3 reads TGTGCCAGCATCACCGCCCGGGGGTTGAACACTGAAGCTTTCTTT. It specifies CASITARGLNTEAFF.

The CDR3 region is CASSLGGSASNEQYF. For the CDR3, the DNA is TGTGCCAGCAGCTTAGGCGGGAGTGCTTCCAACGAGCAGTACTTC. The rearrangement links TRBV11-3 to TRBJ2-7; 7 positions match TRBD2. The CDR3 is 15 residues long. With V trimmed by 1 base and J by 5 bases, 8 bases remained unmatched. From germline, CDR1 is SGHNT and CDR2 YENEEA.

The chain joins TRBV19 to TRBJ2-2; 9 nucleotides match TRBD1. Trimming took 4 bases from V and 5 from J; bases not matched to a gene: 17. The CDR3 is made up of 19 amino acids. Germline V gene data show CDR1 as LNHDA and CDR2 as SQIVND (reference sequence). CDR3 sequence: CASSTTVPGQGVGTGELFF. The CDR3 DNA follows: TGTGCCAGTAGTACCACCGTACCGGGACAGGGAGTCGGGACCGGGGAGCTGTTTTTT.

This chain joins TRBV4-1 and TRBJ1-1, with TRBD1 matching over 7 bases. V was pared by 0 bases and J by 1 base, with 14 bases of the junction left unmatched. The CDR3 sequence is 19 residues long. Germline CDR1 reads MGHRA; CDR2 reads YSYEKL. CDR3 sequence: CASSQDLGTVLSENTEAFF. The CDR3, as DNA: TGCGCCAGCAGCCAAGATCTCGGGACAGTTTTGTCAGAGAACACTGAAGCTTTCTTT.

In its sample, this clone was seen once. V and J are TRBV5-4 and TRBJ1-6; D uncertain. The ends were cut back, 0 bases at V and 11 bases at J, with 9 bases in the middle. The CDR3 spans 13 residues. Germline V CDR1 and CDR2: SGHNT, YYREEE (reference sequence). For the CDR3, the DNA is TGTGCCAGCAGCTTGGGCCAGGAGGCACCCCTCCACTTT. It is translated as CASSLGQEAPLHF.